The entry below describes one T cell receptor beta chain. Its antigen remains unidentified. This sample also contains other DNA sequences that code for the same CDR3. Cells designated naive CD8 were CD45RO-negative and were positively selected for CCR7, with terminally differentiated effector memory CD45RA+ cells excluded. It was 200 ng DNA, around 33,000 T cell genomes, that sorted-subset replicate PCRs used. The repertoire was sequenced with immunoSEQ multiplex PCR; TCRdb's copy has only in-frame clones and lacks some. The sample records roughly 2 million clones, roughly 94% being singletons. Trimming at V came to 5 bases and at J to 2 bases, leaving 5 bases not matched to a gene. Germline CDR1 and CDR2: SGHVS and FNYEAQ. The CDR3 totals 14 residues. This sample is part of a study of shared clonotypes between healthy human individuals. Study summary: Each donor's CD4 naive and CD4 memory cells filled three plates apiece, CD8 naive two, and CD8 memory one. Study-wide points: Despite large depth, rarefaction showed incomplete sorted-subset sequencing.

Material for sequencing was naive CD8+ T cells sorted from blood. This receptor was taken from a man aged 18 to 29 in good health. The chain links TRBV7-6 to TRBJ2-7; 8 nucleotides match TRBD2. The CDR3 reads CASSLGGGTYEQYF. In nucleotides, the CDR3 is TGTGCCAGCAGCCTTGGCGGGGGGACCTACGAGCAGTACTTC.